Presented here are 9 T cell receptor beta chains from one specimen sequenced in a study of blood T cells in healthy people across ages. For the second PCR, which ran for roughly 6 to 12 cycles, a sample-barcoded 5' primer and a J-beta primer mix were used. TCRdb independently ran MiXCR on the 5' RACE reads; one entry per CDR3 protein. The sample has over 1,500,000 distinct CDR3 sequences, around 48% seen once. Sequencing used blood. The receptors were gathered from a woman between 40 and 55 years old in good health.

V is TRBV12-3 or TRBV12-4 and J is TRBJ2-6, with TRBD2 matching over 12 bases. V dropped 1 base and J dropped 4; count of bases not matched to a gene: 8. This CDR3 comprises 19 residues. The chain's CDR3 is CASSLGLLAGGSGANVLTF. The CDR3 DNA reads as TGTGCCAGCAGTTTAGGGCTACTAGCGGGGGGCTCGGGGGCCAACGTCCTGACTTTC.

In this sample, this clonotype turned up a few times. The CDR3 protein is CSARQGGDGYTF. In DNA, the CDR3 is TGCAGTGCTCGACAGGGGGGAGATGGCTACACCTTC. This rearrangement joins TRBV20-1 to TRBJ1-2, with 9 nucleotides matching TRBD1. CDR1 is DFQATT and CDR2 is SNEGSKA in the germline V gene (reference sequence). The CDR3 covers 12 residues. J lost 6 bases, V lost 5 bases, and 4 bases had no gene match.

This chain uses TRBV24-1 with TRBJ2-5, with D perhaps TRBD1 (6 bases). The CDR3 is 13 residues long. The V gene lost 1 base and the J gene lost 6 bases, with 8 bases spanning the gap. CDR1 and CDR2 (germline): KGHDR, SFDVKD. Here the CDR3 DNA reads TGTGCCACCAGTGATTTTTGGGGGCAGACCCAGTACTTC. Residues: CATSDFWGQTQYF.

This chain connects TRBV28 to TRBJ1-1, with 10 bases fitting TRBD1. CDR1 is MDHEN, CDR2 SYDVKM, per germline. Losses at the gene ends were 3 bases for V and 6 bases for J; bases not matched to a gene: 7. This CDR3 comprises 15 residues. CDR3 residues: CASSFDSGQGAEAFF. Here the CDR3 DNA reads TGTGCCAGCAGTTTTGATTCTGGACAGGGGGCTGAAGCTTTCTTT. The entire variable domain, with the rest obtained from reference TRBV28 and TRBJ1-1, is as follows: DVKVTQSSRYLVKRTGEKVFLECVQDMDHENMFWYRQDPGLGLRLIYFSYDVKMKEKGDIPEGYSVSREKKERFSLILESASTNQTSMYLCASSFDSGQGAEAFFGQGTRLTVV.

This clonotype was observed a few times. V usage is TRBV29-1 and J usage is TRBJ2-3, with D uncertain. There are 13 residues in the CDR3. V was trimmed by 7 bases and J by 1 base, leaving 12 bases between them. Germline lookup yields CDR1 SQVTM and CDR2 ANQGSEA. The CDR3 DNA follows: TGCAGCGCCGAGGACGGAGGCACAGATACGCAGTATTTT. This translates into CSAEDGGTDTQYF.

The chain uses TRBV20-1 and TRBJ1-2; no firm D call. Germline V gives CDR1 DFQATT, CDR2 SNEGSKA (reference sequence). The CDR3 consists of 14 residues. The CDR3 here is CDPFTGNTPYGYTF. DNA for the CDR3: TGCGATCCTTTTACCGGGAACACGCCGTATGGCTACACCTTC.

This clonotype was picked up a small number of times. The J gene is TRBJ2-5, the V gene TRBV10-3; D ambiguous. V was cut by 3 bases and J by 3 bases, with 8 bases left in between. Germline CDR1 reads ENHRY; CDR2 reads SYGVKD. CDR3 length: 13 residues. The CDR3 sequence is CAISDKAEETQYF. Written as DNA, the CDR3 is TGTGCCATCAGTGATAAGGCGGAAGAGACCCAGTACTTC.

This clonotype was counted between two and nine times. V usage is TRBV29-1 and J usage is TRBJ2-1; possibly TRBD1 for D (5 bases). Trimming shortened V by 4 bases and J by 7 bases, and 11 bases separated the two germline ends. Germline assignment: CDR1 SQVTM and CDR2 ANQGSEA. This CDR3 has 12 residues. The CDR3 loop is CSVVLQGNEQFF. CDR3 DNA: TGCAGCGTTGTTCTCCAGGGTAATGAGCAGTTCTTC.

The chain has TRBV28 and TRBJ1-6; D not certain. This CDR3 has 15 residues. V lost 4 bases to trimming and J lost 9 bases, with 16 bases between them. Germline V gene data show CDR1 as MDHEN and CDR2 as SYDVKM. CDR3 loop: CASSSRMGESSPLHF. CDR3 DNA: TGTGCCAGCAGTTCCAGAATGGGTGAAAGTTCACCCCTCCACTTT.